This TCR beta chain was profiled in a study of blood T cells in healthy people across ages. Across the study: Researchers report that template switching captured about one barcoded beta molecule per two T cells.

This clonotype was seen many times. Alongside a J-beta primer mix, a sample-barcoded 5' primer served in a second PCR lasting roughly 7 to 11 cycles. Every individual sample yielded 2.5 million or more paired-end reads (each containing CDR3). TCRdb reanalysed the 5' RACE reads using MiXCR and keeps one entry per CDR3 protein. The table has around 780,000 distinct CDR3 sequences, roughly 25% seen once. These same data were also listed under a study on T cells of mothers and their children.

The sample comprised blood. The TCR comes from a boy under 18 in good health.

The CDR3 loop reads CASSDTNRDYEQYF. DNA for the CDR3: TGTGCCAGCAGTGATACTAACAGGGATTACGAGCAGTACTTC. This rearrangement joins TRBV12-3 or TRBV12-4 to TRBJ2-7, with D possibly TRBD1 on 6 matching bases. The CDR3 runs 14 residues. V shed 5 bases and J shed 4 bases, with 15 bases lying between them.